A single sample gave rise to the 27 T cell receptor beta chains below, sequenced in a study of T cell changes during pregnancy in multiple sclerosis (dated by TCRdb to between 2018 and 2020). The method behind the library was the immunoSEQ multiplex PCR assay. The table was pulled from immuneACCESS by TCRdb, which kept in-frame rearrangements only. Such tables lose some clones; where checked, under half of the loss comes from unresolved V genes, and the rest has no known cause. The sample table contains around 52,000 clones; only one count was recorded for about 90% of them. The top ten constitute 0.2% of the sample. The sequenced sample was CD4+ T cells from peripheral blood mononuclear cells, obtained in the second trimester of pregnancy. The receptors stem from a female donor with multiple sclerosis, enrolled in a pregnancy study.

This chain connects TRBV27 to TRBJ2-5; D may be TRBD1 (5 bases). V gave up 2 bases and J gave up 3 bases, with 13 bases separating them. The germline V gene has CDR1 MNHEY and CDR2 SMNVEV (reference sequence). CDR3 length: 15 amino acids. CDR3 in DNA: TGTGCCAGCAGTTTAAACCGGCAGGGTAAAGAGACCCAGTACTTC. Protein sequence: CASSLNRQGKETQYF.

The chain joins TRBV2 to TRBJ2-3; 8 nucleotides match TRBD2. The V and J ends lost 9 bases and 7 bases, in that order; junction bases with no gene match: 9. The germline V gene has CDR1 SNHLY and CDR2 FYNNEI. There are 13 residues in the CDR3. CDR3 protein: CASGAGAGNTQYF. The CDR3 bases are TGTGCCAGTGGAGCGGGAGCGGGTAATACGCAGTATTTT.

This clone was seen a few times. The V and J genes are TRBV5-1 and TRBJ2-2, with D perhaps TRBD2 (5 bases). Trimming pared 4 bases from V and 7 bases from J, leaving 11 bases between. The CDR3 is 13 residues long. CDR1 SGHRS and CDR2 YFSETQ come from the germline V gene. This CDR3 is CASSVDGDGELFF. CDR3 sequence (DNA): TGCGCCAGCAGCGTCGACGGGGACGGGGAGCTGTTTTTT.

The chain is built from TRBV28 and TRBJ2-1; D not certain. The CDR3 runs 13 residues. Trimming cost V 9 bases and J 5 bases, with 14 bases left between them. Germline lookup yields CDR1 MDHEN and CDR2 SYDVKM. CDR3 nucleotides: TGTGCCAGTCGCTCACAGACAAACAATGAGCAGTTCTTC. Encoded protein: CASRSQTNNEQFF.

The V call is TRBV19, the J call TRBJ2-1; possibly TRBD1 for D (5 bases). This CDR3 region has 17 residues. V was cut by 1 base and J by 0 bases, with 13 bases left in between. Germline-derived CDR1 and CDR2 are LNHDA and SQIVND (reference sequence). Here the CDR3 reads CASSIGGYQSSYNEQFF. CDR3 nucleotide sequence: TGTGCCAGTAGTATAGGGGGCTACCAAAGCTCCTACAATGAGCAGTTCTTC.

The DNA for the CDR3 is TGTGCCAGCAGCGGCTATAGCGGGCCCTTCTACAATGAGCAGTTCTTC. Amino acid sequence: CASSGYSGPFYNEQFF. The chain couples TRBV5-6 to TRBJ2-1; 7 bases map to TRBD2. The junction had 10 bases not matched to a gene; V was cut back by 4 bases and J by 3 bases. The germline V gene encodes CDR1 SGHDT and CDR2 YYEEEE. The CDR3 contains 16 residues.

This sequence joins TRBV11-2 and TRBJ2-1; D is possibly TRBD2 (5 bases). The CDR3 runs 14 residues. In germline, CDR1 is SGHAT, CDR2 FQNNGV. V lost 5 bases and J 2 bases, leaving 10 bases between the germline ends. The chain's CDR3 is CASSGGPTYNEQFF. CDR3 sequence (DNA): TGTGCCAGCAGCGGAGGACCTACCTACAATGAGCAGTTCTTC.

The rearrangement joins TRBV10-3 to TRBJ1-5, with TRBD1 as a possible D gene (5 bases). This CDR3 region has 14 residues. V lost 3 bases and J lost 6, with 12 bases in between. Germline V CDR1 and CDR2: ENHRY, SYGVKD. CDR3 sequence reads: CAISEGVLGQPQHF. For the CDR3, the DNA is TGTGCCATCAGTGAAGGGGTGTTGGGTCAGCCCCAGCATTTT.

The chain combines TRBV5-8 with TRBJ1-3; the match to TRBD1 covers 7 bases. Losses at the gene ends were 6 bases for V and 0 bases for J; bases not matched to a gene: 18. This CDR3 has 19 residues. The germline CDR1 and CDR2 sequences are SGHTS and YDEGEE. CDR3 nucleotide sequence: TGTGCCAGCACCCTTGCGACAGGGACACCCAATTCCTCTGGAAACACCATATATTTT. Translating it yields CASTLATGTPNSSGNTIYF.

The rearrangement joins TRBV18 to TRBJ1-1; 8 bases map to TRBD1. Germline loops: CDR1 KGHSH, CDR2 LQKENI. The CDR3 consists of 17 residues. After removal of 3 bases from V and 0 bases from J, the junction contained 9 bases not matched to a gene. CDR3: CASSPLQGVGLNTEAFF. CDR3 in DNA: TGTGCCAGCTCACCTCTACAGGGGGTCGGCTTGAACACTGAAGCTTTCTTT.

V usage is TRBV5-1 and J usage is TRBJ2-4, with 16 nucleotides matching TRBD2. The length of the CDR3 is 19 residues. Germline V gene sequence: CDR1 SGHRS, CDR2 YFSETQ. The V gene end was trimmed by 4 bases and the J gene end by 1 base; junction bases not matched to a gene: 8. The CDR3 spells CASSRGLAGGQGAKNIQYF. CDR3 sequence (DNA): TGCGCCAGCAGCCGGGGACTAGCGGGGGGGCAAGGGGCCAAAAACATTCAGTACTTC. The whole variable domain, filled in from reference TRBV5-1 and TRBJ2-4, reads KAGVTQTPRYLIKTRGQQVTLSCSPISGHRSVSWYQQTPGQGLQFLFEYFSETQRNKGNFPGRFSGRQFSNSRSEMNVSTLELGDSALYLCASSRGLAGGQGAKNIQYFGAGTRLSVL.

In this sample, this clone turned up once. The rearrangement links TRBV9 to TRBJ2-5; no clear D. The CDR3 sequence is 11 residues long. CDR1 is SGDLS, CDR2 YYNGEE, per germline. The CDR3 coding sequence is TGTGCTCCCCCCCGTGGCCTGTCCCAGTACTTC. Amino acid sequence: CAPPRGLSQYF.

This clone was seen once. The chain is built from TRBV5-1 and TRBJ2-1; 11 bases agree with TRBD1. The germline V gene has CDR1 SGHRS and CDR2 YFSETQ. The V and J ends lost 4 bases and 5 bases, in that order; junction bases with no gene match: 5. This CDR3 has 15 residues. CDR3 amino acids: CASSPRDRGNNEQFF. The CDR3 bases are TGCGCCAGCAGCCCCCGGGACAGGGGGAACAATGAGCAGTTCTTC.

J is TRBJ2-3 and V is TRBV7-3; D remains ambiguous. Trimming took off 2 bases at V and 3 bases at J, with 6 bases between the two ends. Germline CDR1 reads SGHTA; CDR2 reads FQGTGA. This CDR3 contains 13 residues. CDR3 sequence reads: CASSLESTDTQYF. For the CDR3, the DNA is TGTGCCAGCAGCTTAGAGAGTACAGATACGCAGTATTTT.

The chain links TRBV30 to TRBJ1-4, with a tentative D call TRBD1 (6 bases). The V gene's germline CDR1 is GTSNPN and CDR2 SVGIG (reference sequence). The CDR3 totals 13 residues. V dropped 5 bases and J dropped 6 bases, with 13 bases sitting between them. Written as DNA, the CDR3 is TGTGCCTGGGGTGGGGACACCGATGAAAAACTGTTTTTT. Translated, it gives CAWGGDTDEKLFF.

V and J are TRBV28 and TRBJ2-7, with D perhaps matching TRBD1 (6 bases). CDR3 size: 17 residues. V gave up 6 bases and J gave up 2 bases, with 23 bases separating them. Germline V gives CDR1 MDHEN, CDR2 SYDVKM. The CDR3 reads CASRPPKTGLGTYEQYF. The CDR3 coding sequence is TGTGCCAGCAGGCCACCGAAGACAGGTCTAGGAACCTACGAGCAGTACTTC.

This chain uses TRBV7-9 with TRBJ2-3; 7 positions match TRBD1. CDR3 size: 16 residues. The ends lost 0 bases at V and 1 base at J; junction bases unmatched: 4. CDR1 and CDR2 from the germline V gene are SEHNR and FQNEAQ (reference sequence). The CDR3 is CASSLALGQRTDTQYF. In DNA form, the CDR3 reads TGTGCCAGCAGCTTAGCGTTGGGACAGCGCACAGATACGCAGTATTTT.

V is TRBV7-9 and J is TRBJ2-3; 10 bases match TRBD2. The germline gives CDR1 SEHNR, CDR2 FQNEAQ (reference sequence). V shed 4 bases, J shed 3 bases, and the junction held 1 base outside the gene matches. The CDR3 consists of 14 residues. CDR3 bases: TGTGCCAGCAGCTCTAGCGGGAGAACAGATACGCAGTATTTT. Residues: CASSSSGRTDTQYF.

The chain joins TRBV11-2 to TRBJ2-1; the D gene is possibly TRBD1 (6 bases). Trimming took 4 bases from V and 10 from J, leaving 17 bases between them. The CDR3 length is 14 residues. Germline V gives CDR1 SGHAT, CDR2 FQNNGV. CDR3 in DNA: TGTGCCAGCAGCTCCCTGCAGGGGACCGGGGAGCAGTTCTTC. Its translation: CASSSLQGTGEQFF.

This chain links TRBV29-1 with TRBJ1-2; 7 nucleotides match TRBD1. Germline loops: CDR1 SQVTM, CDR2 ANQGSEA. The CDR3 is made up of 14 amino acids. The ends lost 6 bases at V and 2 bases at J; junction bases unmatched: 9. For the CDR3, the DNA is TGCAGCGTGGGGGACAGTCTAGTCAACTATGGCTACACCTTC. Protein product: CSVGDSLVNYGYTF.

The genes are TRBV10-3 and TRBJ1-1; 7 nucleotides line up with TRBD1. Germline V CDR1 and CDR2: ENHRY, SYGVKD. The CDR3 contains 13 residues. V was clipped by 6 bases and J by 4 bases; unmatched bases: 5. The CDR3 DNA follows: TGTGCCATCAGACGACAGGGAGGCACTGAAGCTTTCTTT. It codes for CAIRRQGGTEAFF.

V and J are TRBV10-3 and TRBJ1-1; D gene ambiguous. CDR1 and CDR2 (germline): ENHRY, SYGVKD. The CDR3 is made up of 13 amino acids. V gave up 7 bases and J gave up 1 base, with 10 bases separating them. Here the CDR3 DNA reads TGTGCCATCACCAAAGCGGGGAACACTGAAGCTTTCTTT. This encodes CAITKAGNTEAFF.

The V call is TRBV30, the J call TRBJ1-5; the match to TRBD1 covers 7 bases. This CDR3 is 14 amino acids long. V lost 3 bases and J lost 4; bases outside the gene matches: 6. Germline lookup yields CDR1 GTSNPN and CDR2 SVGIG (reference sequence). CDR3 DNA sequence: TGTGCCTGGAGCCCCGGGACAGAGAATCAGCCCCAGCATTTT. The encoded protein is CAWSPGTENQPQHF.

The V and J genes are TRBV5-1 and TRBJ2-3, with a tentative D call TRBD2 (7 bases). CDR1 and CDR2 from the germline V gene are SGHRS and YFSETQ. The CDR3 runs 16 residues. Trimming pared 3 bases from V and 5 bases from J, leaving 19 bases between. CDR3 sequence reads: CASSWGGARGLDTQYF. The CDR3 DNA sequence: TGCGCCAGCAGCTGGGGGGGCGCTAGGGGATTAGATACGCAGTATTTT.

The V and J genes are TRBV5-5 and TRBJ1-4, with 11 nucleotides matching TRBD1. Per the germline V gene, CDR1 is SGHKS and CDR2 is YYEKEE (reference sequence). Unmatched junction bases numbered 2, after V lost 4 bases and J lost 0 bases. The length of the CDR3 is 16 residues. CDR3: CASSRTGGATNEKLFF. CDR3 nucleotide sequence: TGTGCCAGCAGCCGGACAGGGGGCGCAACTAATGAAAAACTGTTTTTT.

There are a few counts of this clone. As DNA, the CDR3 is TGCGCCAGCACATCCGGGACAGGGACTGAAGCTTTCTTT. Its translation is CASTSGTGTEAFF. The gene calls are TRBV5-1 and TRBJ1-1; 9 positions agree with TRBD1. The junction had 5 bases not matched to a gene; V was cut back by 6 bases and J by 5 bases. The CDR3 extends over 13 amino acids. CDR1 and CDR2 (germline): SGHRS, YFSETQ.

CDR3 amino acids: CARGEGPGNEQFF. The CDR3 bases are TGTGCCAGAGGGGAGGGTCCGGGCAATGAGCAGTTCTTC. The chain combines TRBV2 with TRBJ2-1; TRBD2 matches 7 bases. The V gene end was trimmed by 9 bases and the J gene end by 6 bases; junction bases not matched to a gene: 8. From germline, CDR1 is SNHLY and CDR2 FYNNEI. The CDR3 is made up of 13 amino acids.